This T cell receptor (beta chain) was documented in a study of control samples from healthy donors and cancer patients. Profiling relied on immunoSEQ multiplex PCR, and the TCRdb table lists in-frame clones only, not all of them. The sample lists 20,000 to 30,000 clones; 82% were seen once. CDR1 is SEHNR and CDR2 is FQNEAQ in the germline V gene (reference sequence). This CDR3 region has 13 residues. Trimming pared 1 base from V and 4 bases from J, leaving 7 bases between. The material sequenced was PBMCs. The J gene is TRBJ1-2, the V gene TRBV7-9; no firm D call. This clonotype was obtained from a man in his 60s with colorectal cancer. The CDR3 here is CASSLEGGYGYTF. The CDR3 DNA is TGTGCCAGCAGCTTAGAGGGTGGCTATGGCTACACCTTC.